The 26 T cell receptor beta chains presented below share a single source sample, sequenced in a study of neurological immune-mediated disorders. Documented time point: technical triplicate 2. TCRdb passed the 5' RACE reads through MiXCR, listing each CDR3 protein once. The sample shows roughly 57,000 distinct CDR3 sequences, around 24% of them seen only once. Sequenced: PBMCs. The receptors come from a man aged 55 to 70 with HTLV-1-associated myelopathy (HAM/TSP).

This clonotype was recorded a few times. The CDR3 loop is CSAFTGGRGNQPQHF. The CDR3, as DNA: TGCAGTGCATTCACAGGGGGTAGGGGCAATCAGCCCCAGCATTTT. The genes are TRBV20-1 and TRBJ1-5; 8 nucleotides line up with TRBD1. Trimming took 6 bases from V and 2 from J; bases not matched to a gene: 9. The CDR3 loop spans 15 amino acids. Germline V gene sequence: CDR1 DFQATT, CDR2 SNEGSKA (reference sequence).

The chain uses TRBV28 and TRBJ2-2, with D possibly matching TRBD2 (6 bases). CDR1 is MDHEN, CDR2 SYDVKM, per germline. V was trimmed by 7 bases and J by 2 bases, leaving 11 bases between them. CDR3 length equals 14 residues. CDR3 loop: CASIDGSNTGELFF. CDR3 sequence (DNA): TGTGCCAGCATTGACGGGAGTAACACCGGGGAGCTGTTTTTT. The full variable domain, completed using reference TRBV28 and TRBJ2-2, is DVKVTQSSRYLVKRTGEKVFLECVQDMDHENMFWYRQDPGLGLRLIYFSYDVKMKEKGDIPEGYSVSREKKERFSLILESASTNQTSMYLCASIDGSNTGELFFGEGSRLTVL.

This clonotype has ten or more counts. The V and J genes are TRBV6-5 and TRBJ2-7; D may be TRBD2 (6 bases). In germline, CDR1 is MNHEY, CDR2 SVGAGI. The V end lost 6 bases, the J end lost 0 bases, and 18 bases lay between the germline ends. The CDR3 is made up of 16 amino acids. The chain's CDR3 is CASRPGGAESSYEQYF. Here the CDR3 DNA reads TGTGCCAGCAGGCCCGGGGGAGCGGAGAGCTCCTACGAGCAGTACTTC.

The sample holds many counts of this clonotype. The chain employs TRBV5-1 and TRBJ2-1; D is unclear. Germline V lookup: CDR1 SGHRS, CDR2 YFSETQ. V was trimmed by 7 bases and J by 4 bases, leaving 6 bases between them. The CDR3 spans 11 residues. The DNA of the CDR3 is TGCGCCAGCTCGAGGTACAATGAGCAGTTCTTC. As protein: CASSRYNEQFF. The whole variable domain, remainder taken from reference TRBV5-1 and TRBJ2-1, is KAGVTQTPRYLIKTRGQQVTLSCSPISGHRSVSWYQQTPGQGLQFLFEYFSETQRNKGNFPGRFSGRQFSNSRSEMNVSTLELGDSALYLCASSRYNEQFFGPGTRLTVL.

The sample holds a few counts of this clonotype. This chain connects TRBV5-4 to TRBJ2-5; 8 nucleotides align to TRBD2. The junction had 2 bases not matched to a gene; V was cut back by 0 bases and J by 4 bases. From germline, CDR1 is SGHNT and CDR2 YYREEE (reference sequence). This CDR3 is built from 14 residues. The CDR3 sequence: CASSLAGGRETQYF. As DNA, the CDR3 is TGTGCCAGCAGCTTGGCGGGGGGGAGAGAGACCCAGTACTTC. Filled out from reference TRBV5-4 and TRBJ2-5, the complete variable domain reads ETGVTQSPTHLIKTRGQQVTLRCSSQSGHNTVSWYQQALGQGPQFIFQYYREEENGRGNFPPRFSGLQFPNYSSELNVNALELDDSALYLCASSLAGGRETQYFGPGTRLLVL.

In this sample, this clonotype turned up many times. The chain couples TRBV2 to TRBJ2-3; 13 bases agree with TRBD2. V was pared by 5 bases and J by 6 bases, with 8 bases of the junction left unmatched. CDR3 length equals 16 residues. Germline CDR1 SNHLY, CDR2 FYNNEI. In DNA form, the CDR3 reads TGTGCCAGCAGTAAATCGGGACTAGCGGGATTGGATACGCAGTATTTT. Translating gives CASSKSGLAGLDTQYF.

The sample holds many counts of this clonotype. This chain joins TRBV5-1 and TRBJ2-5; D might be TRBD2 (5 bases). The CDR3 has 14 residues. Germline values: CDR1 SGHRS, CDR2 YFSETQ. Trimming took off 3 bases at V and 4 bases at J, with 13 bases between the two ends. The CDR3 nucleotides are TGCGCCAGCAGCTCAGGACGGGATGGAGAGACCCAGTACTTC. As protein: CASSSGRDGETQYF.

CDR3 in amino acids: CASRQGGGQPQHF. The CDR3 DNA reads TGTGCCAGCAGACAGGGAGGAGGTCAGCCCCAGCATTTT. The J gene is TRBJ1-5, the V gene TRBV6-1; D perhaps matches TRBD1 (6 bases). Germline CDR1 MNHNS, CDR2 SASEGT. The CDR3 extends over 13 amino acids. V lost 6 bases and J 6 bases, leaving 12 bases between the germline ends.

This clonotype was observed a handful of times. The chain links TRBV5-5 to TRBJ2-3; unclear D gene. The CDR3 contains 16 residues. CDR1 is SGHKS and CDR2 is YYEKEE in the germline V gene (reference sequence). V was clipped by 5 bases and J by 3 bases, with 19 bases between them. The CDR3 reads CASSSAGGVGTDTQYF. The CDR3 DNA is TGTGCCAGCAGTTCAGCTGGTGGAGTAGGAACAGATACGCAGTATTTT.

The CDR3 DNA reads TGTGCCAGCAGCTTCGTCGGGAGGGGCTACGAGCAGTACTTC. Its protein product is CASSFVGRGYEQYF. The J gene is TRBJ2-7, the V gene TRBV7-2, with TRBD2 matching 8 bases. Germline CDR1 is SGHTA and CDR2 is FQGNSA. This CDR3 region has 14 residues. V shed 3 bases and J 3 bases; nucleotides not matched to a gene: 4.

This clonotype came up many times. The chain uses TRBV5-5 and TRBJ2-7; D is unresolved. The CDR3 covers 12 residues. Deletions cut 0 bases from V and 6 bases from J, with 7 bases between. Looked up from germline, CDR1 is SGHKS and CDR2 is YYEKEE (reference sequence). CDR3 loop: CASSLGGSEQYF. CDR3 nucleotides: TGTGCCAGCAGCTTGGGTGGCTCCGAGCAGTACTTC.

In its sample, this clonotype was seen a few times. V gene TRBV4-2 combines with J gene TRBJ1-4; maybe TRBD1 (6 bases). Germline CDR1 and CDR2: LGHNA and YNFKEQ. Trimming removed 4 bases at V and 6 bases at J, with 12 bases between. The CDR3 has 14 residues. In nucleotides, the CDR3 is TGTGCCAGCAGCCCGACGGGGGGCGATGAAAAACTGTTTTTT. Encoded protein: CASSPTGGDEKLFF.

The sample holds a few counts of this clonotype. The chain is built from TRBV7-2 and TRBJ2-5, with D unresolved. This CDR3 contains 12 residues. Trimming removed 2 bases at V and 3 bases at J, with 4 bases between. In germline, CDR1 is SGHTA, CDR2 FQGNSA. The CDR3 bases are TGTGCCAGCAGCTTATATGAAGAGACCCAGTACTTC. Translated: CASSLYEETQYF.

This clonotype was counted many times. The V gene is TRBV6-5, the J gene TRBJ2-5; 9 bases align to TRBD2. The CDR3 is 14 residues long. Germline V gives CDR1 MNHEY, CDR2 SVGAGI. The V gene end was trimmed by 6 bases and the J gene end by 5 bases; junction bases not matched to a gene: 7. The chain's CDR3 is CASSISGSGETQYF. CDR3 DNA sequence: TGTGCCAGCAGCATTAGCGGGAGCGGGGAGACCCAGTACTTC.

The chain has TRBV5-1 and TRBJ2-3; 15 nucleotides match TRBD2. The CDR3 is 15 residues long. J lost 9 bases, V lost 4 bases, and 6 bases had no gene match. Germline V gives CDR1 SGHRS, CDR2 YFSETQ. CDR3 sequence reads: CASSPTGLAGGTQYF. CDR3 DNA: TGCGCCAGCAGCCCCACCGGACTAGCGGGAGGGACGCAGTATTTT. Full variable domain (missing parts from reference TRBV5-1 and TRBJ2-3): KAGVTQTPRYLIKTRGQQVTLSCSPISGHRSVSWYQQTPGQGLQFLFEYFSETQRNKGNFPGRFSGRQFSNSRSEMNVSTLELGDSALYLCASSPTGLAGGTQYFGPGTRLTVL.

CDR3 protein: CASTPGTGPGELFF. CDR3 DNA: TGTGCCAGCACCCCCGGGACAGGGCCCGGGGAGCTGTTTTTT. The chain has TRBV2 and TRBJ2-2; 9 nucleotides align to TRBD1. The germline V gene encodes CDR1 SNHLY and CDR2 FYNNEI. Trimming at V came to 7 bases and at J to 6 bases, leaving 6 bases not matched to a gene. CDR3 length: 14 amino acids.

The chain has TRBV18 and TRBJ2-7, with TRBD2 matching 7 bases. With V trimmed by 6 bases and J by 0 bases, 8 bases remained unmatched. CDR1 is KGHSH, CDR2 LQKENI, per germline. There are 15 residues in the CDR3. The CDR3 region is CASSGTGGASYEQYF. The DNA for the CDR3 is TGTGCCAGCTCCGGGACGGGAGGAGCCTCCTACGAGCAGTACTTC.

The chain is built from TRBV27 and TRBJ2-1, with 8 bases aligning to TRBD2. The CDR3 spans 16 residues. Germline V gene sequence: CDR1 MNHEY, CDR2 SMNVEV (reference sequence). After removal of 5 bases from V and 14 bases from J, the junction contained 20 bases not matched to a gene. The CDR3 sequence: CASSPQTGGPFRVEFF. The CDR3 DNA reads TGTGCCAGCAGTCCCCAAACGGGAGGGCCTTTTCGTGTGGAGTTCTTC.

With regard to this clonotype: With a much larger clone just one base away, this may be a read error. The chain carries TRBV24-1 and TRBJ2-2, with 12 positions matching TRBD1. CDR3 length: 17 amino acids. V was pared by 4 bases and J by 5 bases, with 7 bases of the junction left unmatched. Germline lookup yields CDR1 KGHDR and CDR2 SFDVKD. The CDR3: CATSDPGTGGMTGELFF. The CDR3 region has the DNA TGTGCCACCAGTGACCCCGGGACAGGGGGCATGACCGGGGAGCTGTTTTTT.

The J gene is TRBJ2-2, the V gene TRBV7-3; 10 bases map to TRBD1. Germline loops: CDR1 SGHTA, CDR2 FQGTGA. V lost 2 bases, J lost 5 bases, and 2 bases stayed unmatched. The CDR3 is made up of 15 amino acids. The CDR3 here is CASSLQGQGTGELFF. CDR3 in DNA: TGTGCCAGCAGCTTACAGGGACAGGGGACCGGGGAGCTGTTTTTT.

The sample holds a few counts of this clonotype. This chain connects TRBV28 to TRBJ2-7; 7 bases line up with TRBD2. V was pared by 2 bases and J by 4 bases, with 11 bases of the junction left unmatched. Germline V gene sequence: CDR1 MDHEN, CDR2 SYDVKM. The CDR3 covers 16 residues. The CDR3 loop is CASSLISQRGLYEQYF. The CDR3, as DNA: TGTGCCAGCAGTTTAATAAGCCAGCGGGGCCTGTACGAGCAGTACTTC.

Notes on this clonotype: At one end the junction does not follow the germline gene, possibly because of a read error. V is TRBV12-3 or TRBV12-4 and J is TRBJ1-5, with a possible D match to TRBD1 (5 bases). CDR3 length: 15 amino acids. CDR3: CASSRDEGRRQPHHF. The CDR3 DNA sequence: TGTGCCAGCAGTCGGGACGAAGGGCGACGTCAGCCCCATCATTTT.

This clonotype was seen many times. The chain uses TRBV10-3 and TRBJ1-5; weak D call: TRBD1 (5 bases). Trimming left V 10 bases short and J 6 bases short, with 16 bases between. Germline-derived CDR1 and CDR2 are ENHRY and SYGVKD. CDR3 length equals 13 residues. The CDR3 loop is CASRAGVGQPQHF. In DNA form, the CDR3 reads TGTGCCAGCAGGGCCGGGGTGGGTCAGCCCCAGCATTTT.

The chain recombines TRBV28 with TRBJ2-2; 7 nucleotides line up with TRBD1. This CDR3 is 14 amino acids long. V shed 6 bases and J 7 bases; nucleotides not matched to a gene: 8. Germline V lookup: CDR1 MDHEN, CDR2 SYDVKM. CDR3 sequence reads: CASRWAGTDGELFF. Here the CDR3 DNA reads TGTGCCAGCAGGTGGGCCGGGACAGACGGGGAGCTGTTTTTT.

This clonotype came up many times. The chain is built from TRBV2 and TRBJ2-1; 7 positions match TRBD1. The germline V gene has CDR1 SNHLY and CDR2 FYNNEI. The CDR3 runs 23 residues. V lost 2 bases, J lost 8 bases, and 33 bases stayed unmatched. For the CDR3, the DNA is TGTGCCAGCAGTGAATGGGACAGCGACTCCACAATGAGCAGTTCTTATGACACAGATGAGCAGTTCTTC. It translates to CASSEWDSDSTMSSSYDTDEQFF.

This clonotype was picked up many times. The chain is built from TRBV27 and TRBJ2-7; D is tentatively TRBD1 or TRBD2 (6 bases each). The germline V gene encodes CDR1 MNHEY and CDR2 SMNVEV (reference sequence). V gave up 0 bases and J gave up 7 bases, with 16 bases separating them. The CDR3 runs to 15 residues. CDR3: CASSLSNRASGEQYF. The CDR3 coding sequence is TGTGCCAGCAGTTTATCGAACAGGGCGAGCGGGGAGCAGTACTTC.